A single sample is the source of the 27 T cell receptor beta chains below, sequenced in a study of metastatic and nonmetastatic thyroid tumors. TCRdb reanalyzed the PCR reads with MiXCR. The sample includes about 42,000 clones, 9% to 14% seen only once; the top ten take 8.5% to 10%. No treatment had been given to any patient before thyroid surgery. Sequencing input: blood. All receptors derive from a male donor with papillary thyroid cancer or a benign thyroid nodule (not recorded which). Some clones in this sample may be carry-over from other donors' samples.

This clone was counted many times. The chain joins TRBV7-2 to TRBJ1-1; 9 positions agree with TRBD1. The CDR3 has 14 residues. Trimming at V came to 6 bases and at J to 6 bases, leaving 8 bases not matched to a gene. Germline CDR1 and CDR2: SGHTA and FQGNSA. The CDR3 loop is CASRGQGSAAEAFF. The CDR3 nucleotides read TGTGCCAGCAGAGGACAGGGGTCGGCGGCTGAAGCTTTCTTT.

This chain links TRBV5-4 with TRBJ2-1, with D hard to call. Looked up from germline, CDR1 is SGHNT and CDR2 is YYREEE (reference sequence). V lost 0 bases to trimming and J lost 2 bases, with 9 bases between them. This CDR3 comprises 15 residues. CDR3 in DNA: TGTGCCAGCAGCTTGGTCTACTCAGCCTACAATGAGCAGTTCTTC. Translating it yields CASSLVYSAYNEQFF.

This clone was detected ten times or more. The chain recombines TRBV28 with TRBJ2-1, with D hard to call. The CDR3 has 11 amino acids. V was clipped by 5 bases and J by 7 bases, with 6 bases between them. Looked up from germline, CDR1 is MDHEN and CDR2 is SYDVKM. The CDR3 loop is CASSLRNEQFF. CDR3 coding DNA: TGTGCCAGCAGTCTACGAAATGAGCAGTTCTTC.

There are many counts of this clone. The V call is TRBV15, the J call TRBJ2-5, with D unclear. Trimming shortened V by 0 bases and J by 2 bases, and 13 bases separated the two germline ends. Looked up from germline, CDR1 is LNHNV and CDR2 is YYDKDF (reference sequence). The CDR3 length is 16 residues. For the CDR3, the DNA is TGTGCCACCAGCAGAGATGCACCGCGCAGGCAAGAGACCCAGTACTTC. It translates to CATSRDAPRRQETQYF.

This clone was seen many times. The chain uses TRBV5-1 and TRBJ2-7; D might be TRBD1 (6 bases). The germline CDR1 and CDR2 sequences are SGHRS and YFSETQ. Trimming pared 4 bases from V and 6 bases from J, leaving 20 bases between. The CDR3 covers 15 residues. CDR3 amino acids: CASSGTGYPAGEQYF. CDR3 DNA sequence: TGCGCCAGCAGCGGAACAGGGTATCCGGCAGGCGAGCAGTACTTC.

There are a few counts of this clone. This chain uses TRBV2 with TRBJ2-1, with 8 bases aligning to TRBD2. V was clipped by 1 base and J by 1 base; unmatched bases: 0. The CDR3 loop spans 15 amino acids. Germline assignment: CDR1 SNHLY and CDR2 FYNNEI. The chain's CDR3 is CASSEGGGSYNEQFF. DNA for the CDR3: TGTGCCAGCAGTGAAGGCGGGGGGTCCTACAATGAGCAGTTCTTC.

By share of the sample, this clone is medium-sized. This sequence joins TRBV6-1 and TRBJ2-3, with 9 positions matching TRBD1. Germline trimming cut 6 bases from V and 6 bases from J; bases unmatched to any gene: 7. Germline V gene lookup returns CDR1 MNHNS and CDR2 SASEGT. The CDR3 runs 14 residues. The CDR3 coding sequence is TGTGCCAGCAGCATACTGACAGGGGGGGATACGCAGTATTTT. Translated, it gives CASSILTGGDTQYF.

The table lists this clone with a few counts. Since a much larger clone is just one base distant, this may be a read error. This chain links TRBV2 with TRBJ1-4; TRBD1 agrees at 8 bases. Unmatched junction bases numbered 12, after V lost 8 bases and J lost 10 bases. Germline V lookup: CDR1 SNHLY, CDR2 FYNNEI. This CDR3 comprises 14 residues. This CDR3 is CASRPWTGKPKLFF. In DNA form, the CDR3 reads TGTGCCAGCCGCCCTTGGACAGGGAAGCCAAAACTGTTTTTT.

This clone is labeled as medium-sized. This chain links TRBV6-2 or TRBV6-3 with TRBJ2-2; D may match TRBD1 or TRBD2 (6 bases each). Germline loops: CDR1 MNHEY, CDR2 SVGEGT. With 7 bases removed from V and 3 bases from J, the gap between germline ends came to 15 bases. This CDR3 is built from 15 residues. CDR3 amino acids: CASTSGEEDTGELFF. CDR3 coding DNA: TGTGCCAGCACCTCAGGGGAGGAAGACACCGGGGAGCTGTTTTTT.

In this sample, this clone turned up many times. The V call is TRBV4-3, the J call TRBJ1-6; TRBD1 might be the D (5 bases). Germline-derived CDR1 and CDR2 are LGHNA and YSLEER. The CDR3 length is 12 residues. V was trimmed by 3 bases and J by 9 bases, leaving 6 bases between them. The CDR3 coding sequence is TGCGCCAGCAGCCACCAGGGTTCACCCCTCCACTTT. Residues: CASSHQGSPLHF.

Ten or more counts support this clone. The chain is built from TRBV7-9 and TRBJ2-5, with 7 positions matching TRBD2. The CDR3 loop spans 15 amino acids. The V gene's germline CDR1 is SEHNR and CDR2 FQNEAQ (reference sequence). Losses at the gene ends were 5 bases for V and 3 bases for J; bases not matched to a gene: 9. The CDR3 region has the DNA TGTGCCAGCAGCCGGACTAGTGAATCAGAAGAGACCCAGTACTTC. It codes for CASSRTSESEETQYF.

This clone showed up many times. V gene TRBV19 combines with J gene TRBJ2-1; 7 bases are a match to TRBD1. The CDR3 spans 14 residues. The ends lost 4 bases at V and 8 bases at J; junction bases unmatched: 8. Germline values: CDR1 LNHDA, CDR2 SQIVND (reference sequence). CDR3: CASSRLYQGDEQFF. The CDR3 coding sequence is TGTGCCAGTAGTAGACTCTATCAGGGGGATGAGCAGTTCTTC.

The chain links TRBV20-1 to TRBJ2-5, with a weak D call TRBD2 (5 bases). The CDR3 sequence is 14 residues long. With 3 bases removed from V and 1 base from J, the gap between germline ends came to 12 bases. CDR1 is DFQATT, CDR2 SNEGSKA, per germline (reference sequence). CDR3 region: CSASRGSGQETQYF. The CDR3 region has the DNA TGCAGTGCTAGTCGAGGGTCGGGCCAAGAGACCCAGTACTTC.

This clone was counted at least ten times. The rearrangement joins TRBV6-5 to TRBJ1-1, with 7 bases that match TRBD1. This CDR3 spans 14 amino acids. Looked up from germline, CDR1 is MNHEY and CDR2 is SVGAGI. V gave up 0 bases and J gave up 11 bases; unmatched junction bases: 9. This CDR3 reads CASSYSSGDRRAFF. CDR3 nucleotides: TGTGCCAGCAGTTACTCGAGTGGGGACAGAAGGGCTTTCTTT.

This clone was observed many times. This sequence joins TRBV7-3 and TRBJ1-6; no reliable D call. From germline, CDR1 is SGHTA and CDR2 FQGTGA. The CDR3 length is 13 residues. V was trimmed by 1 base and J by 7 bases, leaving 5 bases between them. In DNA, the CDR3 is TGTGCCAGCAGCTTAAGCGGGAATTCACCCCTCCACTTT. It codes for CASSLSGNSPLHF.

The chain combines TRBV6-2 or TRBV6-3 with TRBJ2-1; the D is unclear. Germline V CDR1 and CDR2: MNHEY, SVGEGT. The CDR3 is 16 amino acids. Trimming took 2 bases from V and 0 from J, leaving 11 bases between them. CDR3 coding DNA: TGTGCCAGCAGTTACGTATTCCTTGCCTCCTACAATGAGCAGTTCTTC. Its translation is CASSYVFLASYNEQFF.

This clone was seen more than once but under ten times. CDR3 in amino acids: CACIGKNLNTEAFF. The CDR3 coding sequence is TGTGCCTGTATAGGAAAAAACCTGAACACTGAAGCTTTCTTT. The V call is TRBV19, the J call TRBJ1-1; no clear D. Trimming took 11 bases from V and 0 from J, leaving 16 bases between them. In germline, CDR1 is LNHDA, CDR2 SQIVND (reference sequence). The CDR3 spans 14 residues.

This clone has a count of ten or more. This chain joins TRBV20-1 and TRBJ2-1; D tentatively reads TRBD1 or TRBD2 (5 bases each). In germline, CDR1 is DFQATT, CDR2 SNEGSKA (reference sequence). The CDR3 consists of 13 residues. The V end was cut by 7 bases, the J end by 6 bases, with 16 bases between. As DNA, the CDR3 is TGCAGTGTCCTCAGGGTCCGGGGCAATGAGCAGTTCTTC. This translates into CSVLRVRGNEQFF.

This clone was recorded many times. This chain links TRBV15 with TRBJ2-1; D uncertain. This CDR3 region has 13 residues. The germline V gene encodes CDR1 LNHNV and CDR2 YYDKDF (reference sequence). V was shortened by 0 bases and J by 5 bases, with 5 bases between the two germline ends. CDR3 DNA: TGTGCCACCAGCAGAGACCCGGACAATGAGCAGTTCTTC. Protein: CATSRDPDNEQFF.

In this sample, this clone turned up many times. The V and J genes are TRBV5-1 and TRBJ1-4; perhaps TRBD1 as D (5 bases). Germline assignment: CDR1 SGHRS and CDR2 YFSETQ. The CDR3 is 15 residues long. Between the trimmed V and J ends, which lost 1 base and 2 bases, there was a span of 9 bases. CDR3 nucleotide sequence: TGCGCCAGCAGCTTGAGATGGGGGACTAATGAAAAACTGTTTTTT. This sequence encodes CASSLRWGTNEKLFF.

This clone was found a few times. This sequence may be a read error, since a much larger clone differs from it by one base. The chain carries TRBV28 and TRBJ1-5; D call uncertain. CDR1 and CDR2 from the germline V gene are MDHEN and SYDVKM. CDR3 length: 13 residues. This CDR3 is CASTDDSNQPHHF. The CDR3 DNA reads TGTGCCAGCACTGATGATAGCAATCAGCCCCATCATTTT. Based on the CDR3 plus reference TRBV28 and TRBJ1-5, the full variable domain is DVKVTQSSRYLVKRTGEKVFLECVQDMDHENMFWYRQDPGLGLRLIYFSYDVKMKEKGDIPEGYSVSREKKERFSLILESASTNQTSMYLCASTDDSNQPHHFGDGTRLSIL.

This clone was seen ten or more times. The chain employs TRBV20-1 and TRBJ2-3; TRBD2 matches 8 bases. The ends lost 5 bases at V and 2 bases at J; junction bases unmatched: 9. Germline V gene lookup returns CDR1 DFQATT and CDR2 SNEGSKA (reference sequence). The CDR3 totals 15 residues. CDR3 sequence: CSAERIAGPTDTQYF. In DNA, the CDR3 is TGCAGTGCTGAACGTATAGCGGGACCCACAGATACGCAGTATTTT.

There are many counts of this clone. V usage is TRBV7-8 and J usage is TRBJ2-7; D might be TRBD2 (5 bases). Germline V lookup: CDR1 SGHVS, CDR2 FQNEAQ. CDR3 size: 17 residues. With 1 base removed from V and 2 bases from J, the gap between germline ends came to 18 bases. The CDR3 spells CASSLENRGHGTYEQYF. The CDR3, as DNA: TGTGCCAGCAGCTTAGAAAACCGCGGGCATGGGACCTACGAGCAGTACTTC.

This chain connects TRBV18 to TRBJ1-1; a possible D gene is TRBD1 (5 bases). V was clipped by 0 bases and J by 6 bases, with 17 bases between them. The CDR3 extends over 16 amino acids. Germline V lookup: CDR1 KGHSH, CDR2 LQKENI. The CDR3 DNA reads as TGTGCCAGCTCACCACCGGGACGGGGCCTCAAATCTGAAGCTTTCTTT. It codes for CASSPPGRGLKSEAFF.

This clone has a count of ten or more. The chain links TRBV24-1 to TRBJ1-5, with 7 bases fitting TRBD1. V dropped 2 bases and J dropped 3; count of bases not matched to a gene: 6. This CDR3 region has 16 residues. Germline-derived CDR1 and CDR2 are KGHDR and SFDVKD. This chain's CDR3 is CATSDSAGTVNQPQHF. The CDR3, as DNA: TGTGCCACCAGTGATTCCGCCGGGACAGTCAATCAGCCCCAGCATTTT.

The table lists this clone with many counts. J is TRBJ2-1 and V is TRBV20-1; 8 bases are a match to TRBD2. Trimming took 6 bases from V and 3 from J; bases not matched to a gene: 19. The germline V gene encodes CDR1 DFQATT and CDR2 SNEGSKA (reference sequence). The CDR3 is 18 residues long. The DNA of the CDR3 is TGCAGTGCCCACCCTGGTGGCGGGAGGTTCGGGCTCTACAATGAGCAGTTCTTC. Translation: CSAHPGGGRFGLYNEQFF.

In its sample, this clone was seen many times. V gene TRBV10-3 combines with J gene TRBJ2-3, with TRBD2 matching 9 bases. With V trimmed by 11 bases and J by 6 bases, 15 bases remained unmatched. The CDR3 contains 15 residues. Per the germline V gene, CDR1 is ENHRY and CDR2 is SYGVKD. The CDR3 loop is CAAHTGTSPGDTQYF. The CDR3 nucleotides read TGTGCCGCCCACACCGGGACTAGCCCGGGGGATACGCAGTATTTT.